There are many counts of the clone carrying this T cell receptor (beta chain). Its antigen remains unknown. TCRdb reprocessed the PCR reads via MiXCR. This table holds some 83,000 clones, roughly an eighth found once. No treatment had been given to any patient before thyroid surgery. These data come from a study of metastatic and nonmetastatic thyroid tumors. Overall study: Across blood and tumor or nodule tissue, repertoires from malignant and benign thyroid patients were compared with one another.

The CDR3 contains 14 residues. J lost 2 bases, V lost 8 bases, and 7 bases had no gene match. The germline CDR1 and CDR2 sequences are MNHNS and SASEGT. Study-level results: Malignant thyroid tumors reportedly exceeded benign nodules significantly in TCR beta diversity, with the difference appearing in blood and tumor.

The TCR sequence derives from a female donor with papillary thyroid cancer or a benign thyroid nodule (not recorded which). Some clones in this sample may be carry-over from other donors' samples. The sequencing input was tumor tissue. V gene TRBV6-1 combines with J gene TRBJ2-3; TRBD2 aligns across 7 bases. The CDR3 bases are TGTGCCAGCTCCTCGGGGAGGGCCACAGATACGCAGTATTTT. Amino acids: CASSSGRATDTQYF.